Each of the 29 T cell receptor beta chains below was sequenced from the same sample in a study of T-cell memory formation after mild COVID-19. TCRdb recomputed calls from the 5' RACE reads with MiXCR, one row per CDR3 protein. The repertoire consists of about 240,000 distinct CDR3 sequences, with roughly 9.4% occurring once and the leading ten covering around 21%. Input material: PBMCs or a T cell subset sorted from them (not recorded which). The receptors stem from a man between 18 and 29 years old who had mild COVID-19 (a few samples of this study predate the infection). Cell type and time point are not known.

J is TRBJ1-2 and V is TRBV5-1; weak D call: TRBD1 (6 bases). Germline assignment: CDR1 SGHRS and CDR2 YFSETQ. V lost 0 bases to trimming and J lost 2 bases, with 8 bases between them. This CDR3 region has 14 residues. The CDR3 loop is CASSLDRVNYGYTF. In DNA, the CDR3 is TGCGCCAGCAGCTTGGACAGGGTCAACTATGGCTACACCTTC.

This rearrangement joins TRBV29-1 to TRBJ1-1; 9 bases align to TRBD1. The germline CDR1 and CDR2 sequences are SQVTM and ANQGSEA. This CDR3 has 13 amino acids. V dropped 6 bases and J dropped 6; count of bases not matched to a gene: 8. For the CDR3, the DNA is TGCAGCGTGTGGGGACAGGGTGGGTCTGAAGCTTTCTTT. This codes for CSVWGQGGSEAFF.

This clonotype came up a few times. V gene TRBV6-2 or TRBV6-3 combines with J gene TRBJ2-7; no clear D gene. The CDR3 extends over 11 amino acids. V was pared by 5 bases and J by 7 bases, with 9 bases between. The germline gives CDR1 MNHEY, CDR2 SVGEGT. DNA of the CDR3: TGTGCCAGCAGTGCGTCTGGGGAGCAGTACGTC. Encoded protein: CASSASGEQYV.

The chain uses TRBV14 and TRBJ2-2, with 7 bases identical to TRBD2. This CDR3 is 17 amino acids long. The germline CDR1 and CDR2 sequences are SGHDN and FVKESK. V lost 2 bases and J lost 5; bases outside the gene matches: 11. The DNA for the CDR3 is TGTGCCAGCAGCCAACCAAGGACTAGTCAAGGGACCGGGGAGCTGTTTTTT. Amino acid sequence: CASSQPRTSQGTGELFF.

This sequence joins TRBV9 and TRBJ1-2, with unresolved D. The CDR3 loop spans 15 amino acids. Germline assignment: CDR1 SGDLS and CDR2 YYNGEE. V shed 3 bases and J shed 0 bases, with 12 bases lying between them. CDR3 DNA sequence: TGTGCCAGCAGCGCCCCGGGCCCCACTAACTATGGCTACACCTTC. Protein sequence: CASSAPGPTNYGYTF.

This clonotype appeared a few times. The J gene is TRBJ1-5, the V gene TRBV7-2, with TRBD1 matching 11 bases. The V and J ends lost 1 base and 6 bases, in that order; junction bases with no gene match: 5. From germline, CDR1 is SGHTA and CDR2 FQGNSA. This CDR3 is built from 16 residues. CDR3 residues: CASSLGTGGYSQPQHF. The CDR3, as DNA: TGTGCCAGCAGCTTAGGGACAGGGGGCTATAGTCAGCCCCAGCATTTT.

The rearrangement uses TRBV10-2 and TRBJ2-7; the match to TRBD1 covers 7 bases. Germline CDR1 is WSHSY and CDR2 is SAAADI. Germline trimming cut 4 bases from V and 2 bases from J; bases unmatched to any gene: 2. This CDR3 contains 13 residues. The CDR3 loop reads CASSAGTAYEQYV. The CDR3 bases are TGCGCCAGCAGTGCCGGGACAGCCTACGAGCAGTACGTC.

The rearrangement links TRBV5-4 to TRBJ2-5; D possibly corresponds to TRBD2 (6 bases). This CDR3 region has 16 residues. Trimming removed 1 base from V and 2 bases from J, with 15 bases in between. Germline assignment: CDR1 SGHNT and CDR2 YYREEE (reference sequence). The CDR3 nucleotides read TGTGCCAGCAGCTTGATCTGGGGAGGTGGGCAAGAGACCCAGTACTTC. This gives the protein CASSLIWGGGQETQYF.

This clonotype was counted between two and nine times. The chain joins TRBV11-1 to TRBJ2-2; D possibly corresponds to TRBD2 (5 bases). Germline CDR1 SGHAT, CDR2 FQDESV (reference sequence). This CDR3 is 14 amino acids long. The V and J ends lost 5 bases and 5 bases respectively, with 12 bases between them. The CDR3 coding sequence is TGTGCCAGCAGCCTGGAGGAGTGGACCGGGGAGCTGTTTTTT. It encodes CASSLEEWTGELFF.

Only a few counts were recorded for this clonotype. V usage is TRBV12-3 or TRBV12-4 and J usage is TRBJ1-2, with D maybe TRBD1 (6 bases). CDR3 length equals 14 residues. Trimming stripped 2 bases from V and 7 bases from J, with 14 bases between. In DNA form, the CDR3 reads TGTGCCAGCAGTTTAAGGCAGGGGCTCTCTGGCTACACCTTC. Its translation: CASSLRQGLSGYTF.

This clonotype occurred a few times. The genes are TRBV7-9 and TRBJ2-7, with 8 nucleotides matching TRBD1. V trimming: 5 bases; J trimming: 7 bases; junction bases outside the gene matches: 7. The germline V gene encodes CDR1 SEHNR and CDR2 FQNEAQ (reference sequence). The CDR3 runs 13 residues. CDR3 DNA: TGTGCCAGCAGCCAAGACAGGGGTTGGGAGCAGTACTTC. As protein: CASSQDRGWEQYF.

This clonotype was observed at least ten times. The rearrangement uses TRBV5-1 and TRBJ2-3, with a possible D match to TRBD1 (6 bases). The CDR3 covers 13 residues. The germline gives CDR1 SGHRS, CDR2 YFSETQ. Trimming removed 6 bases from V and 3 bases from J, with 11 bases in between. The CDR3: CASTTGFTDTQYF. In DNA, the CDR3 is TGCGCCAGCACCACAGGGTTTACAGATACGCAGTATTTT.

This clonotype was picked up a small number of times. The chain employs TRBV7-8 and TRBJ2-5; 7 bases align to TRBD2. The CDR3 runs to 17 residues. The V gene end was trimmed by 2 bases and the J gene end by 5 bases; junction bases not matched to a gene: 14. Germline V gives CDR1 SGHVS, CDR2 FQNEAQ. The CDR3 DNA is TGTGCCAGCAGCTTAAGGGATCTGGGGGGAGGGATGGAGACCCAGTACTTC. Translation gives CASSLRDLGGGMETQYF.

There are a few counts of this clonotype. V usage is TRBV7-9 and J usage is TRBJ2-3; tentative D call: TRBD2 (6 bases). With 5 bases removed from V and 6 bases from J, the gap between germline ends came to 15 bases. Per germline, CDR1 SEHNR and CDR2 FQNEAQ (reference sequence). CDR3 size: 14 residues. CDR3 DNA: TGTGCCAGCAGCCCTGATTCCGGGGGTGATACGCAGTATTTT. Translation: CASSPDSGGDTQYF.

At least ten counts were recorded for this clonotype. The chain uses TRBV10-3 and TRBJ2-1, with 9 nucleotides matching TRBD2. This CDR3 is built from 14 residues. Germline CDR1 and CDR2: ENHRY and SYGVKD. The J segment lost 13 bases and the V segment lost 11 bases, leaving 18 bases of the junction unmatched. For the CDR3, the DNA is TGTGCCCTAAGTTCGGCGGGGGGGCCCGCCCCACAGTTCTTC. Protein sequence: CALSSAGGPAPQFF.

At least ten counts were recorded for this clonotype. The CDR3, as DNA: TGTGCCAGCAGCTTGTGGGGAGGCAAAAACATTCAGTACTTC. Amino acids: CASSLWGGKNIQYF. V is TRBV5-6 and J is TRBJ2-4, with TRBD2 as a possible D gene (6 bases). The CDR3 spans 14 residues. From germline, CDR1 is SGHDT and CDR2 YYEEEE. Trimming cost V 1 base and J 3 bases, with 8 bases left between them.

In this sample, this clonotype turned up many times. This chain links TRBV7-3 with TRBJ2-1; D gene unclear. The length of the CDR3 is 12 residues. With 5 bases removed from V and 10 bases from J, the gap between germline ends came to 12 bases. CDR1 is SGHTA and CDR2 is FQGTGA in the germline V gene. The CDR3 DNA reads TGTGCCAGCAGCGGACGTAAATCGGAGCAGTTCTTC. Translated: CASSGRKSEQFF.

This clonotype was picked up many times. The chain joins TRBV12-3 or TRBV12-4 to TRBJ2-1, with D possibly matching TRBD1 (6 bases). The CDR3 has 16 residues. The V gene lost 3 bases and the J gene lost 3 bases, with 15 bases spanning the gap. The CDR3 sequence: CASSFIRDTHYNEQFF. The CDR3 DNA reads TGTGCCAGCAGTTTTATCCGGGACACACACTACAATGAGCAGTTCTTC.

In its sample, this clonotype was seen a few times. The chain couples TRBV7-2 to TRBJ2-5; TRBD1 or TRBD2 may be the D gene (5 bases each). The CDR3 is 14 residues long. Germline assignment: CDR1 SGHTA and CDR2 FQGNSA. The V gene lost 3 bases and the J gene lost 4 bases, with 12 bases spanning the gap. Here the CDR3 reads CASSFRFGAETQYF. CDR3 sequence (DNA): TGTGCCAGCAGCTTTCGTTTCGGGGCAGAGACCCAGTACTTC.

This chain uses TRBV2 with TRBJ2-7; tentatively, D is TRBD2 (6 bases). The CDR3 has 13 amino acids. V lost 8 bases and J lost 5, with 16 bases in between. Germline V gene data show CDR1 as SNHLY and CDR2 as FYNNEI. In nucleotides, the CDR3 is TGTGCCAGCCGGCGTGCGGGGACGAACGAGCAGTACTTC. Translating it yields CASRRAGTNEQYF.

The V and J genes are TRBV4-1 and TRBJ1-5; D is possibly TRBD1 (6 bases). V was pared by 1 base and J by 2 bases, with 12 bases between. Germline V gene data show CDR1 as MGHRA and CDR2 as YSYEKL. The CDR3 consists of 16 residues. CDR3 in DNA: TGCGCCAGCAGCCAAGTACAGGGCCGGGGCAATCAGCCCCAGCATTTT. This sequence encodes CASSQVQGRGNQPQHF.

This clonotype was detected only a few times. V and J are TRBV6-5 and TRBJ2-3; 7 bases match TRBD2. With 5 bases clipped from V and 3 bases from J, the junction kept 8 bases outside the gene matches. The germline V gene has CDR1 MNHEY and CDR2 SVGAGI. The CDR3 is 15 amino acids. Here the CDR3 reads CASSLRGEGTDTQYF. The CDR3 nucleotides read TGTGCCAGCAGTCTACGCGGGGAGGGAACAGATACGCAGTATTTT.

There are a few counts of this clonotype. CDR3 nucleotides: TGCGCCAGCAGCCAAGATCCTTGCAGGGGACAGAGAAGGGGGCAGTACGTC. Amino acid sequence: CASSQDPCRGQRRGQYV. The chain joins TRBV4-1 to TRBJ2-7; TRBD1 matches 7 bases. Germline CDR1 reads MGHRA; CDR2 reads YSYEKL. V dropped 0 bases and J dropped 9; count of bases not matched to a gene: 17. The CDR3 contains 17 residues.

This clonotype has a handful of counts. The chain carries TRBV2 and TRBJ1-1; D is unclear. This CDR3 has 15 residues. V was trimmed by 2 bases and J by 0 bases, leaving 10 bases between them. Germline V lookup: CDR1 SNHLY, CDR2 FYNNEI. Here the CDR3 DNA reads TGTGCCAGCAGTGAATACGGCAGTTTGAACACTGAAGCTTTCTTT. Protein product: CASSEYGSLNTEAFF.

The chain combines TRBV2 with TRBJ1-1, with 8 bases aligning to TRBD1. There are 14 residues in the CDR3. Losses at the gene ends were 4 bases for V and 4 bases for J; bases not matched to a gene: 5. CDR1 is SNHLY, CDR2 FYNNEI, per germline. The CDR3 coding sequence is TGTGCCAGCAGTGTAGGACAGGGAGTCACTGAAGCTTTCTTT. Translating gives CASSVGQGVTEAFF.

This clonotype was picked up a small number of times. The chain joins TRBV2 to TRBJ2-1, with D perhaps matching TRBD2 (6 bases). Trimming removed 7 bases from V and 4 bases from J, with 11 bases in between. From germline, CDR1 is SNHLY and CDR2 FYNNEI. The CDR3 extends over 13 amino acids. The CDR3 reads CASTTGLYNEQFF. CDR3 coding DNA: TGTGCCAGCACCACGGGACTGTACAATGAGCAGTTCTTC.

This clonotype was picked up a small number of times. This chain joins TRBV5-1 and TRBJ2-1, with 8 bases identical to TRBD1. Looked up from germline, CDR1 is SGHRS and CDR2 is YFSETQ. J gave up 7 bases and V 5 bases, and 8 bases lay outside the gene matches. CDR3 length: 14 residues. The CDR3 nucleotides are TGCGCCAGCAGGACAGGGGAAGGTCGGAATGAGCAGTTCTTC. This codes for CASRTGEGRNEQFF. The full variable domain, its missing parts supplied by reference TRBV5-1 and TRBJ2-1, is KAGVTQTPRYLIKTRGQQVTLSCSPISGHRSVSWYQQTPGQGLQFLFEYFSETQRNKGNFPGRFSGRQFSNSRSEMNVSTLELGDSALYLCASRTGEGRNEQFFGPGTRLTVL.

This clonotype was observed a handful of times. This rearrangement joins TRBV7-3 to TRBJ1-2; 9 positions agree with TRBD1. The J segment lost 14 bases and the V segment lost 3 bases, leaving 10 bases of the junction unmatched. CDR3 length: 13 residues. The V gene's germline CDR1 is SGHTA and CDR2 FQGTGA. The CDR3 DNA reads TGTGCCAGCAGCTTCCCCGGGACAGGGACACAAACCTTC. It yields the protein CASSFPGTGTQTF.

The chain couples TRBV12-1 to TRBJ2-7. TRBV12-1 has pseudogene status. This CDR3 has 9 residues. Here the CDR3 reads CASKLEQYV. DNA for the CDR3: TGTGCCAGCAAACTCGAGCAGTACGTC.